This TCR beta chain came from a study of T cell responses to AZD1222 COVID-19 vaccine. In the case of this clone: Its matching antigen is unknown.

The CDR3 is 16 amino acids. The V gene end was trimmed by 2 bases and the J gene end by 2 bases; junction bases not matched to a gene: 8. The germline V gene has CDR1 SGHKS and CDR2 YYEKEE (reference sequence). Notes on the study in general: Receipt of two AZD1222 doses was followed by a rise in Spike-specific TCR breadth and depth. Vaccine-associated CD4 TCRs ranged over spike, dominating at 160-218 and 743-854.

Repertoires were generated with immunoSEQ multiplex PCR, while TCRdb's copy carries only in-frame clones and drops some. The sample yields about 62,000 clones, 80% to 90% seen once. The receptor was isolated from an adult in good health. The chain recombines TRBV5-5 with TRBJ2-3; 7 nucleotides agree with TRBD1. The specimen comprised peripheral blood, sampled on day 0 of AZD1222 vaccination. The CDR3 DNA sequence: TGTGCCAGCAGCTTAGGGGGCAACATCTACACAGATACGCAGTATTTT. Translating gives CASSLGGNIYTDTQYF.